This passage covers 23 T cell receptor beta chains from one sample sequenced in a study of T cell responses to AZD1222 COVID-19 vaccine (dated by TCRdb to about 2021). The library relied on the immunoSEQ multiplex PCR assay. TCRdb took over this immuneACCESS table, retaining in-frame rearrangements with V and J assigned. Such tables are incomplete; in checked studies, under half of the missing clones stem from an unresolved V gene, and the remainder is unexplained. The sample contains approximately 74,000 clones, approximately 87% of them found a single time. Approximately 25% of the sample goes to the ten largest clones. Taken with the paper, the label for time point translates to: about 28 days (+/-7) after the second vaccine dose. The input for sequencing was peripheral blood, taken 28 days after the second AZD1222 dose. The source of these receptors is an adult who received the AZD1222 COVID-19 vaccine.

The chain carries TRBV2 and TRBJ1-2, with D hard to call. Per germline, CDR1 SNHLY and CDR2 FYNNEI. Trimming removed 6 bases from V and 4 bases from J, with 9 bases in between. The CDR3 sequence is 12 residues long. CDR3 protein: CASSGGVYGYTF. In nucleotides, the CDR3 is TGTGCCAGCAGCGGTGGGGTCTATGGCTACACCTTC.

The V and J genes are TRBV2 and TRBJ1-5, with D possibly TRBD1 on 5 matching bases. This CDR3 is 13 amino acids long. Per the germline V gene, CDR1 is SNHLY and CDR2 is FYNNEI. The V end was cut by 7 bases, the J end by 7 bases, with 14 bases between. The CDR3 DNA follows: TGTGCCAGCAATCTCGGGGGAGGGCAGCCCCAGCATTTT. It is translated as CASNLGGGQPQHF.

V gene TRBV6-5 combines with J gene TRBJ1-5; D may be TRBD1 (6 bases). V lost 6 bases to trimming and J lost 4 bases, with 13 bases between them. Germline loops: CDR1 MNHEY, CDR2 SVGAGI. The CDR3 spans 14 residues. The CDR3 nucleotides are TGTGCCAGCAGGGACAGCCACCCGAATCAGCCCCAGCATTTT. Protein: CASRDSHPNQPQHF.

The chain links TRBV12-3 or TRBV12-4 to TRBJ1-5; D is unclear. The CDR3 consists of 13 residues. The V end was cut by 6 bases, the J end by 2 bases, with 8 bases between. The chain's CDR3 is CASRWGGNQPQHF. CDR3 in DNA: TGTGCCAGCAGATGGGGTGGCAATCAGCCCCAGCATTTT.

The genes are TRBV4-1 and TRBJ2-3, with 11 bases fitting TRBD2. From germline, CDR1 is MGHRA and CDR2 YSYEKL. CDR3 size: 17 residues. V gave up 2 bases and J gave up 6 bases; unmatched junction bases: 10. The CDR3 loop is CASSQPGLAVARDTQYF. CDR3 in DNA: TGCGCCAGCAGCCAACCGGGACTAGCGGTCGCAAGGGATACGCAGTATTTT.

The count of this clone is one. The CDR3 sequence: CASTHGGEQFF. The CDR3, as DNA: TGTGCCAGCACCCACGGAGGTGAGCAGTTCTTC. This chain joins TRBV6-7 and TRBJ2-1; possibly TRBD2 for D (5 bases). TRBV6-7 is sorted into the ORF group, with uncertain function. This CDR3 is 11 amino acids long. V shed 7 bases and J shed 9 bases, with 10 bases lying between them.

The chain recombines TRBV12-3 or TRBV12-4 with TRBJ2-2, with a tentative D call TRBD1 (5 bases). The CDR3 has 12 residues. V dropped 4 bases and J dropped 9 bases, with 9 bases sitting between them. CDR3 region: CASSSGSRELFF. The CDR3 bases are TGTGCCAGCAGTTCAGGGTCCCGGGAGCTGTTTTTT.

The chain recombines TRBV6-1 with TRBJ2-7; D unresolved. Looked up from germline, CDR1 is MNHNS and CDR2 is SASEGT. The V end was cut by 1 base, the J end by 3 bases, with 13 bases between. This CDR3 comprises 15 residues. The CDR3 DNA sequence: TGTGCCAGCAGTGAAGGTTTGTGGGATCTCTACGAGCAGTACTTC. This codes for CASSEGLWDLYEQYF.

This CDR3 reads CAWSLRGNTEAFF. DNA of the CDR3: TGTGCCTGGAGTCTGAGGGGTAACACTGAAGCTTTCTTT. The rearrangement links TRBV30 to TRBJ1-1; D is possibly TRBD1 (5 bases). This CDR3 is built from 13 residues. CDR1 and CDR2 from the germline V gene are GTSNPN and SVGIG (reference sequence). Deletions cut 2 bases from V and 2 bases from J, with 9 bases between.

The rearrangement uses TRBV6-5 and TRBJ2-2, with D possibly matching TRBD2 (5 bases). V lost 2 bases to trimming and J lost 4 bases, with 11 bases between them. CDR1 is MNHEY and CDR2 is SVGAGI in the germline V gene. The CDR3 loop spans 15 amino acids. The CDR3: CASSYRGLVTGELFF. CDR3 coding DNA: TGTGCCAGCAGTTACCGGGGTCTGGTCACCGGGGAGCTGTTTTTT.

This clone was detected a few times. The chain recombines TRBV6-4 with TRBJ2-2; 9 nucleotides match TRBD2. Germline trimming cut 0 bases from V and 5 bases from J; bases unmatched to any gene: 13. The CDR3 length is 19 residues. In germline, CDR1 is MRHNA, CDR2 SNTAGT. The DNA of the CDR3 is TGTGCCAGCAGTGACTCGGGTCTTTCCGCTAGCGGGAAAACCGGGGAGCTGTTTTTT. Translating it yields CASSDSGLSASGKTGELFF.

This clone was counted a few times. The chain carries TRBV27 and TRBJ1-1, with D uncertain. This CDR3 comprises 13 residues. Germline V gene data show CDR1 as MNHEY and CDR2 as SMNVEV (reference sequence). V shed 2 bases and J shed 3 bases, with 7 bases lying between them. This CDR3 is CASSLVDYTEAFF. The CDR3 DNA reads as TGTGCCAGCAGTTTAGTAGATTACACTGAAGCTTTCTTT.

The V and J genes are TRBV19 and TRBJ2-3; D is possibly TRBD1 (6 bases). This CDR3 is built from 13 residues. CDR1 is LNHDA and CDR2 is SQIVND in the germline V gene (reference sequence). Trimming stripped 10 bases from V and 6 bases from J, with 17 bases between. This CDR3 reads CATQGTRGDTQYF. DNA for the CDR3: TGTGCCACACAGGGTACGAGGGGGGATACGCAGTATTTT. Filled out from reference TRBV19 and TRBJ2-3, the complete variable domain reads DGGITQSPKYLFRKEGQNVTLSCEQNLNHDAMYWYRQDPGQGLRLIYYSQIVNDFQKGDIAEGYSVSREKKESFPLTVTSAQKNPTAFYLCATQGTRGDTQYFGPGTRLTVL.

A few counts support this clone. The chain carries TRBV5-8 and TRBJ1-1; maybe TRBD1 (6 bases). The CDR3 is 14 residues long. Per the germline V gene, CDR1 is SGHTS and CDR2 is YDEGEE. Trimming cost V 2 bases and J 3 bases, with 11 bases left between them. CDR3 DNA sequence: TGTGCCAGCAGCTTCCTGGGGGCATACACTGAAGCTTTCTTT. Encoded protein: CASSFLGAYTEAFF.

The V gene is TRBV6-6, the J gene TRBJ2-1; the match to TRBD1 covers 7 bases. This CDR3 has 15 residues. The J segment lost 2 bases and the V segment lost 2 bases, leaving 3 bases of the junction unmatched. Germline lookup yields CDR1 MNHNY and CDR2 SVGAGI (reference sequence). The CDR3 spells CASSYGQGAYNEQFF. CDR3 coding DNA: TGTGCCAGCAGTTACGGGCAGGGGGCCTACAATGAGCAGTTCTTC.

To note about this clone: Other DNA sequences of this sample code for an identical CDR3. This rearrangement joins TRBV2 to TRBJ2-3; TRBD1 might be the D (5 bases). V lost 6 bases to trimming and J lost 1 base, with 8 bases between them. Germline V CDR1 and CDR2: SNHLY, FYNNEI. The CDR3 has 13 amino acids. CDR3 bases: TGTGCCAGCAGCCTCAGGGGCACAGATACGCAGTATTTT. Protein product: CASSLRGTDTQYF.

CDR3 loop: CASSDWPGSTEAFF. As DNA, the CDR3 is TGTGCCAGCAGTGACTGGCCAGGGAGCACTGAAGCTTTCTTT. The J gene is TRBJ1-1, the V gene TRBV6-4, with a tentative D call TRBD1 (5 bases). This CDR3 has 14 residues. Germline V gene data show CDR1 as MRHNA and CDR2 as SNTAGT. Between the trimmed V and J ends, which lost 1 base and 4 bases, there was a span of 10 bases.

The chain is built from TRBV5-6 and TRBJ2-6; either TRBD1 or TRBD2 may supply D (5 bases each). V was trimmed by 1 base and J by 4 bases, leaving 9 bases between them. The CDR3 runs to 15 residues. CDR1 SGHDT and CDR2 YYEEEE come from the germline V gene. CDR3: CASSLRGVGANVLTF. The CDR3, as DNA: TGTGCCAGCAGCTTGAGAGGGGTCGGGGCCAACGTCCTGACTTTC.

This chain connects TRBV11-2 to TRBJ1-2; D gene ambiguous. This CDR3 region has 14 residues. Germline V gives CDR1 SGHAT, CDR2 FQNNGV. V dropped 1 base and J dropped 5 bases, with 11 bases sitting between them. Here the CDR3 DNA reads TGTGCCAGCAGCTTAGTGGGCAGCGGTTATGGCTACACCTTC. Translating it yields CASSLVGSGYGYTF.

This clone has more than one count but fewer than ten. The chain combines TRBV11-2 with TRBJ2-1; TRBD2 aligns across 8 bases. CDR1 is SGHAT and CDR2 is FQNNGV in the germline V gene. This CDR3 spans 16 amino acids. V lost 1 base, J lost 2 bases, and 4 bases stayed unmatched. CDR3 nucleotide sequence: TGTGCCAGCAGCTTAGCGGCGGGGGGTGCCTACAATGAGCAGTTCTTC. This sequence encodes CASSLAAGGAYNEQFF. The complete variable domain, with remaining parts taken from reference TRBV11-2 and TRBJ2-1, reads EAGVAQSPRYKIIEKRQSVAFWCNPISGHATLYWYQQILGQGPKLLIQFQNNGVVDDSQLPKDRFSAERLKGVDSTLKIQPAKLEDSAVYLCASSLAAGGAYNEQFFGPGTRLTVL.

The rearrangement uses TRBV5-4 and TRBJ2-5, with a weak D call TRBD2 (6 bases). This CDR3 has 13 residues. Trimming stripped 7 bases from V and 5 bases from J, with 15 bases between. Germline V gene data show CDR1 as SGHNT and CDR2 as YYREEE (reference sequence). The CDR3 reads CASGTSLGETQYF. For the CDR3, the DNA is TGTGCCAGCGGCACTAGCCTTGGGGAGACCCAGTACTTC.

The chain uses TRBV11-3 and TRBJ2-5, with 7 bases aligning to TRBD1. The germline CDR1 and CDR2 sequences are SGHNT and YENEEA. V lost 4 bases and J lost 3; bases outside the gene matches: 5. The CDR3 has 14 residues. The CDR3 region has the DNA TGTGCCAGCAGCTCAGGGACAGCGAAAGAGACCCAGTACTTC. It encodes CASSSGTAKETQYF.

V and J are TRBV5-1 and TRBJ2-2, with D perhaps matching TRBD2 (5 bases). This CDR3 is built from 15 residues. Germline loops: CDR1 SGHRS, CDR2 YFSETQ. V was shortened by 2 bases and J by 4 bases, with 12 bases between the two germline ends. In DNA form, the CDR3 reads TGCGCCAGCAGCTTCGGGTCGCGGGTCACCGGGGAGCTGTTTTTT. Translation gives CASSFGSRVTGELFF.